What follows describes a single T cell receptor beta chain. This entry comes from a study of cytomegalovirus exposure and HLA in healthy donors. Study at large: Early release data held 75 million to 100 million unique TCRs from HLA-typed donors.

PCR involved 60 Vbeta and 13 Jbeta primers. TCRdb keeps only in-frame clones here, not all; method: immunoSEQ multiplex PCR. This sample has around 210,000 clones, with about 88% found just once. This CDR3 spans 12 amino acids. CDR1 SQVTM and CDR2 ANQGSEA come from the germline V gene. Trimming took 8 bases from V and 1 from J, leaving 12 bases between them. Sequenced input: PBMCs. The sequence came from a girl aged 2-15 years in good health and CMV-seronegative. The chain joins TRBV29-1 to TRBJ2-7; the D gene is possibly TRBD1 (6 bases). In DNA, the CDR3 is TGCAGCTACAACCAGGGGTCCTACGAGCAGTACTTC. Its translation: CSYNQGSYEQYF.